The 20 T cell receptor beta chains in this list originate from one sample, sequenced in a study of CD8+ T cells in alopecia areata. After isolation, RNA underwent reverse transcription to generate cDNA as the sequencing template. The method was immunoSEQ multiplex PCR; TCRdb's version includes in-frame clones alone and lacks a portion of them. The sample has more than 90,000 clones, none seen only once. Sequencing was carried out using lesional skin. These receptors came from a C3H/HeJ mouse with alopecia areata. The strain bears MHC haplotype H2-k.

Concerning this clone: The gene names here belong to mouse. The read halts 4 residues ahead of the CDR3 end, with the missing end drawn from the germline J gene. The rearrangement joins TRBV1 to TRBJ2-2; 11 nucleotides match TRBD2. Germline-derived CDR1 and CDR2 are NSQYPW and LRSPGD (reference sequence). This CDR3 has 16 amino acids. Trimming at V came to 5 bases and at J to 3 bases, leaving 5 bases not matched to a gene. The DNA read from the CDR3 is TGCACCTGCAGTCGCGGACTGGGGGGAGACACCGGG. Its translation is CTCSRGLGGDTG. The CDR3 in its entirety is CTCSRGLGGDTGQLYF.

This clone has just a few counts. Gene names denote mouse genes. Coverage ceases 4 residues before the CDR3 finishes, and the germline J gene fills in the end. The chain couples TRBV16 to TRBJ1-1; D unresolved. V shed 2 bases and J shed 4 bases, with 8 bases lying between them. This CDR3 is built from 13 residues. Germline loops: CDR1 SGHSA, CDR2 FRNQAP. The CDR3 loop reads CASSLPGGTEVFF. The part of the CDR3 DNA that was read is TGTGCAAGCAGCTTACCAGGAGGCACA.

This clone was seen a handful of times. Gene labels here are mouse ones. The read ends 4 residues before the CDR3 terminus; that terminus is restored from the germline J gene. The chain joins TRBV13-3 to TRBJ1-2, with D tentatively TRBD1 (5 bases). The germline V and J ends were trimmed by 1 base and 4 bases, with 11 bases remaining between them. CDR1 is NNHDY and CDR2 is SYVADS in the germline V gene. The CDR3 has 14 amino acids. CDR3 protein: CASSDRRGGSDYTF. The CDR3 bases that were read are TGTGCCAGCAGTGATAGGAGGGGAGGCTCC.

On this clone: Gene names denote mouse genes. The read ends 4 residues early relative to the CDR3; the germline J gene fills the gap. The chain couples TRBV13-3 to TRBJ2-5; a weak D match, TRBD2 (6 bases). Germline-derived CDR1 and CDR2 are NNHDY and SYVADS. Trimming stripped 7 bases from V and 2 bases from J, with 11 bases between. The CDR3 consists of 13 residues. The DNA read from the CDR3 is TGTGCCAGCTGGTCTGGGGCCCAAGAC. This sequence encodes CASWSGAQD. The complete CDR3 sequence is CASWSGAQDTQYF.

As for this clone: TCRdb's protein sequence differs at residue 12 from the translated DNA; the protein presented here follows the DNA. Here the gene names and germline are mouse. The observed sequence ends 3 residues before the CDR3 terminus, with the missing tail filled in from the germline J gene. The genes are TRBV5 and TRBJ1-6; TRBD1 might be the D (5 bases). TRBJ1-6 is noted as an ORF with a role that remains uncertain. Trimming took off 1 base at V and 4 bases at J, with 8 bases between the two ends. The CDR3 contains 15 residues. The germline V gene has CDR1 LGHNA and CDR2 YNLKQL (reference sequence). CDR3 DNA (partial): TGTGCCAGCAGCCAAGGACAGAGATATAATTCGCCC. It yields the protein CASSQGQRYNSP. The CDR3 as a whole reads CASSQGQRYNSPLYF.

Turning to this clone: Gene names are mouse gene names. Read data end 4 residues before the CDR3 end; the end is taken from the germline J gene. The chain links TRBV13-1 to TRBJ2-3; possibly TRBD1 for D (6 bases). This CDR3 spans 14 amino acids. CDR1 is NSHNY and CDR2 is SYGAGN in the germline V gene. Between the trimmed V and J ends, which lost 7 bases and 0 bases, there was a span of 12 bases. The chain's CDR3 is CASLRGESAETLYF. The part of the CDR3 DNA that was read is TGTGCCAGCCTCAGGGGTGAGAGTGCAGAA.

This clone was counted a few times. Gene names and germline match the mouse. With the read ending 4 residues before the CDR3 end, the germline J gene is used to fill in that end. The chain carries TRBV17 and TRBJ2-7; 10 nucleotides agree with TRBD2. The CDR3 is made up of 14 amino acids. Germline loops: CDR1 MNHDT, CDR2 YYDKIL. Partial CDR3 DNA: TGTGCTAGCAGTAGATCTGGGGGGGCATAT. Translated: CASSRSGGAY. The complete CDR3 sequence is CASSRSGGAYEQYF.

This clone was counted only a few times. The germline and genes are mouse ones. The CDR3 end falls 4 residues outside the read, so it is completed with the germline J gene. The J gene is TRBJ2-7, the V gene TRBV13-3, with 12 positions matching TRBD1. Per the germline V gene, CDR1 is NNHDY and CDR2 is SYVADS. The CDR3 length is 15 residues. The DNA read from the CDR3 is TGTGCCAGCAGTGAAGGGGACAGGGGGCGAAAT. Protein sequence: CASSEGDRGRN. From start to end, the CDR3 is CASSEGDRGRNEQYF.

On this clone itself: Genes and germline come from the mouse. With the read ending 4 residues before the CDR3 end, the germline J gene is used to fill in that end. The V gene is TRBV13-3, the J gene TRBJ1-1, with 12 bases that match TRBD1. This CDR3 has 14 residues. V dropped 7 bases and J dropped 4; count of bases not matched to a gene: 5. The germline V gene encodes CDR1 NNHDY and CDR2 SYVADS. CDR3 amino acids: CASSGTGGTTEVFF. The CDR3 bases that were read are TGTGCCAGCTCCGGGACAGGGGGCACCACA.

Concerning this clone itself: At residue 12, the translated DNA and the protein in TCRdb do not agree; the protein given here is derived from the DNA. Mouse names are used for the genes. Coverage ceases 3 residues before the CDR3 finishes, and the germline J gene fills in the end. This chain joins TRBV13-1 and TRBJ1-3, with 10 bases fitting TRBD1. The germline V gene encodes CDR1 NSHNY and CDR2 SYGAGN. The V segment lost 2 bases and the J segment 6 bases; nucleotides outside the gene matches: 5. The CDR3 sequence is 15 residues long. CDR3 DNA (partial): TGTGCCAGCAGTGAGCGCGGGACAGGGGAAAATACG. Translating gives CASSERGTGENT. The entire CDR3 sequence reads CASSERGTGENTLYF.

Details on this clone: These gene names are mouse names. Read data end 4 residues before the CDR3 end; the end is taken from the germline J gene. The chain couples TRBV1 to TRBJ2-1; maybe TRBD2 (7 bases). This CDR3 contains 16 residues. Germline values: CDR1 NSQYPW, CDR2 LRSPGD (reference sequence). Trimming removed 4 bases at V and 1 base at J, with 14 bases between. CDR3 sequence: CTCSGAAGGNYAEQFF. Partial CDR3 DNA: TGCACCTGCAGTGGCGCCGCTGGGGGCAACTATGCT. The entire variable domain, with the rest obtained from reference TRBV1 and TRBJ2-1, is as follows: VTLLEQNPRWRLVPRGQAVNLRCILKNSQYPWMSWYQQDLQKQLQWLFTLRSPGDKEVKSLPGADYLATRVTDTELRLQVANMSQGRTLYCTCSGAAGGNYAEQFFGPGTRLTVL.

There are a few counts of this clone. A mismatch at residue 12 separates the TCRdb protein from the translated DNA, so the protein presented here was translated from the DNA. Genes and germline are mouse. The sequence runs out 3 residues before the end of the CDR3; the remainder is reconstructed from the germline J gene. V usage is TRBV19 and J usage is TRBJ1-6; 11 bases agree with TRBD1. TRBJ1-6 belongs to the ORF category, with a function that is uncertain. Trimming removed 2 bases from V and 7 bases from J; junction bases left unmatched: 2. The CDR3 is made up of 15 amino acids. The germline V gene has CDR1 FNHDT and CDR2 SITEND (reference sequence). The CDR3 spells CASSMRTGGNSPLYF. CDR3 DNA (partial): TGTGCCAGCAGTATGCGGACAGGGGGCAATTCGCCC.

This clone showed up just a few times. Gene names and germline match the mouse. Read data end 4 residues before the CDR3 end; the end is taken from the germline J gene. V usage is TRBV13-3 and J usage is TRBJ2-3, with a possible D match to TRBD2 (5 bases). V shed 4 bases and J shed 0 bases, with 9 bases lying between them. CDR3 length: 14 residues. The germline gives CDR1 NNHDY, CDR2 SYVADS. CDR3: CASSRWDSAETLYF. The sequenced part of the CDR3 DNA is TGTGCCAGCAGTCGCTGGGATAGTGCAGAA.

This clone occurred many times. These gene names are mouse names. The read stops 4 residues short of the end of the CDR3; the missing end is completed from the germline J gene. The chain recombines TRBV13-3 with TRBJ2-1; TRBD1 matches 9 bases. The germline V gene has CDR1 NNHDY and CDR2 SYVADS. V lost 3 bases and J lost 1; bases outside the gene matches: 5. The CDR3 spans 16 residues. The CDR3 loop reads CASSGGTGRNYAEQFF. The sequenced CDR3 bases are TGTGCCAGCAGTGGCGGGACAGGGAGGAACTATGCT.

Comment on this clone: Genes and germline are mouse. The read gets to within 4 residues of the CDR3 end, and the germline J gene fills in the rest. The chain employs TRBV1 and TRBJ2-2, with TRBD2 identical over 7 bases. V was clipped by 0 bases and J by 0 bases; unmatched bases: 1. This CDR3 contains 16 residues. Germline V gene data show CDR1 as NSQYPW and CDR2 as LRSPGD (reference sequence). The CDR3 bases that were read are TGCACCTGCAGTGCAGATACTGGGGCAAACACCGGG. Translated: CTCSADTGANTG. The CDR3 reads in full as CTCSADTGANTGQLYF.

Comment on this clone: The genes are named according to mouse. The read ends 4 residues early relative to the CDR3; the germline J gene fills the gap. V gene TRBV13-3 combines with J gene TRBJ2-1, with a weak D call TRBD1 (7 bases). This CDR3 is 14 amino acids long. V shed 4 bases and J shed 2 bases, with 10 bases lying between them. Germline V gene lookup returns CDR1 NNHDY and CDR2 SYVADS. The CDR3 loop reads CASSQGGYYAEQFF. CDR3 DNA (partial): TGTGCCAGCAGTCAGGGGGGATACTATGCT.

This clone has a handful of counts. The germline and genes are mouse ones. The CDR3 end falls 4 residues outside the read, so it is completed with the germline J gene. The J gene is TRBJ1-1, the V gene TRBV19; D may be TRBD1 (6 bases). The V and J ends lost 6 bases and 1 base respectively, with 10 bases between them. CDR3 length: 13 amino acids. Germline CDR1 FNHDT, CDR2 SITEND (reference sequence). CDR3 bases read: TGTGCCAGCATGGCAGGGGTAAACACA. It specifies CASMAGVNT. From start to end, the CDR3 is CASMAGVNTEVFF.

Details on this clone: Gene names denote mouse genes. The sequenced part of the CDR3 DNA is TGCACCTGCAGTGCAGATTTAGGACAAAACTAT. Translating gives CTCSADLGQNY. The entire CDR3 protein is CTCSADLGQNYEQYF. The rearrangement joins TRBV1 to TRBJ2-7; a weak D match, TRBD1 (5 bases). The observed sequence ends 4 residues before the CDR3 terminus, with the missing tail filled in from the germline J gene. The V end lost 0 bases, the J end lost 3 bases, and 12 bases lay between the germline ends. Per the germline V gene, CDR1 is NSQYPW and CDR2 is LRSPGD (reference sequence). This CDR3 region has 15 residues.

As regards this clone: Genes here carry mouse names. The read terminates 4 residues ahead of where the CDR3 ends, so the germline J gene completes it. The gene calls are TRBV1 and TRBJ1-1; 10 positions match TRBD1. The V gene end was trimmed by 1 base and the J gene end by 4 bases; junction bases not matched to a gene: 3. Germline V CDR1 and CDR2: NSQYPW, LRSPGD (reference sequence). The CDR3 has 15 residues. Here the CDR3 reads CTCSAAGQGTTEVFF. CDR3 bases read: TGCACCTGCAGTGCAGCGGGACAGGGGACCACA.

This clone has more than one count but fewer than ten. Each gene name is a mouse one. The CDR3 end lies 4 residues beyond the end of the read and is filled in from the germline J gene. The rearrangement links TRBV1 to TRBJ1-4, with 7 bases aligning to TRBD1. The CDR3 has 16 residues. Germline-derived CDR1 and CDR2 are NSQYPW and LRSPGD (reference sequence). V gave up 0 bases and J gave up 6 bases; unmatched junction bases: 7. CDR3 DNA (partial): TGCACCTGCAGTGCAGAAGACAGGGCGGAGGACGAA. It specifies CTCSAEDRAEDE. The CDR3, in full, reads CTCSAEDRAEDERLFF. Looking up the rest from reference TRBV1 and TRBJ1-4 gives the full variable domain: VTLLEQNPRWRLVPRGQAVNLRCILKNSQYPWMSWYQQDLQKQLQWLFTLRSPGDKEVKSLPGADYLATRVTDTELRLQVANMSQGRTLYCTCSAEDRAEDERLFFGHGTKLSVL.